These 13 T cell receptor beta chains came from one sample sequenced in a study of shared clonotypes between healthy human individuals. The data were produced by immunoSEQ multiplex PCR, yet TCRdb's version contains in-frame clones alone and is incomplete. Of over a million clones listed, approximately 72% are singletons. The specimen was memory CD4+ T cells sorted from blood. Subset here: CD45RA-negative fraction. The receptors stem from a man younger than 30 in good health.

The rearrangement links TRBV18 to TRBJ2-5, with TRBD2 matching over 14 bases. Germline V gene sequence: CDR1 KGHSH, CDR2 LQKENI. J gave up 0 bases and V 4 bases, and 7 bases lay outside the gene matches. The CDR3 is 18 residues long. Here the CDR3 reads CASSQTGLAGGYQETQYF. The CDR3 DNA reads TGTGCCAGCTCACAAACCGGACTAGCGGGGGGATACCAAGAGACCCAGTACTTC.

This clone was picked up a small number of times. In nucleotides, the CDR3 is TGTGCCAGCAGCTTGCCAGCGGCCTCAACAGATACGCAGTATTTT. Translated: CASSLPAASTDTQYF. The chain couples TRBV5-4 to TRBJ2-3; D is possibly TRBD2 (5 bases). The V gene's germline CDR1 is SGHNT and CDR2 YYREEE (reference sequence). Trimming stripped 1 base from V and 3 bases from J, with 12 bases between. CDR3 length equals 15 residues.

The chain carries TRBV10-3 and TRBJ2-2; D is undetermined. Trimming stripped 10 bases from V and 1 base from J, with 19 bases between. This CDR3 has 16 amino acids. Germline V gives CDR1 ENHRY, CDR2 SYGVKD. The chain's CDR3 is CATSQFRALNTGELFF. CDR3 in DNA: TGTGCCACCTCACAATTCCGGGCCCTGAACACCGGGGAGCTGTTTTTT.

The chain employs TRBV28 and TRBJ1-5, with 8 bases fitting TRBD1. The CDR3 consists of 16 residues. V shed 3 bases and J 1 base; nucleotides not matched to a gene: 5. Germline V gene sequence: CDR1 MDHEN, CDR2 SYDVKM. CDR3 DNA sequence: TGTGCCAGCAGTTTCAGGGGGCGCCGGAGCAATCAGCCCCAGCATTTT. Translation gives CASSFRGRRSNQPQHF.

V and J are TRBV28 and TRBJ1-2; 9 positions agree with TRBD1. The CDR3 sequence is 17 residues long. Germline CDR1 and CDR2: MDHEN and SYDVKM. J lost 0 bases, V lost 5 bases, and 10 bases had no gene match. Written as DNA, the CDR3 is TGTGCCAGCAGTCGAACACAGGGGGCGGTAACTAACTATGGCTACACCTTC. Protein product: CASSRTQGAVTNYGYTF.

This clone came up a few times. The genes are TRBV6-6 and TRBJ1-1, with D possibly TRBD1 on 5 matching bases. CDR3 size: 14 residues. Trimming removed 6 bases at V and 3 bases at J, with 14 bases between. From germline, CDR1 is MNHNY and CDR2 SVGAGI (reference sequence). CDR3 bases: TGTGCCAGCAGAAGGACCGAAGGGGACACTGAAGCTTTCTTT. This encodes CASRRTEGDTEAFF.

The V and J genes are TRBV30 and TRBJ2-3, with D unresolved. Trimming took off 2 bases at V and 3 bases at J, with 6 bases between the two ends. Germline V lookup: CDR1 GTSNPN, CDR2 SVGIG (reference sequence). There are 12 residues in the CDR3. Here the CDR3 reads CAWSHSTDTQYF. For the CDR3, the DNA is TGTGCCTGGAGTCACAGTACAGATACGCAGTATTTT.

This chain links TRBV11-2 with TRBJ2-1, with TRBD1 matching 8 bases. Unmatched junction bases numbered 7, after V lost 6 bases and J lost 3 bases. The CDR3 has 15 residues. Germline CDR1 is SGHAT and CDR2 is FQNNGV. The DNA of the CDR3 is TGTGCCAGCAGTTCTACAGGGGGGAACTACAATGAGCAGTTCTTC. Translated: CASSSTGGNYNEQFF.

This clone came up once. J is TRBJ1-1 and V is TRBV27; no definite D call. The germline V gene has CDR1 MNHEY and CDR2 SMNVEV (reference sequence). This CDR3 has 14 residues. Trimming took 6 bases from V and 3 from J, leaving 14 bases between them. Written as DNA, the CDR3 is TGTGCCAGCAGCTGGGGAGAGGGTGACACTGAAGCTTTCTTT. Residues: CASSWGEGDTEAFF.

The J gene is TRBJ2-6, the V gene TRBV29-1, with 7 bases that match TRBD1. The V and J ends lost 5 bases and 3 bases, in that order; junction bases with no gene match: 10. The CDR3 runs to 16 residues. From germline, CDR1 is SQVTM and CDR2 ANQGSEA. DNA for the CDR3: TGCAGCGTTCAGGGGGATTGGGGGTATGGGGCCAACGTCCTGACTTTC. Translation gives CSVQGDWGYGANVLTF.

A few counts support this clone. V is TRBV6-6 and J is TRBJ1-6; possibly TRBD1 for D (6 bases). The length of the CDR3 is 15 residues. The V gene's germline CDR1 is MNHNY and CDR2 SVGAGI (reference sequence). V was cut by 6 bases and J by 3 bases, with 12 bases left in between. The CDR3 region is CASRKGDLYNSPLHF. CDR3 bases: TGTGCCAGCAGAAAGGGGGACCTCTATAATTCACCCCTCCACTTT.

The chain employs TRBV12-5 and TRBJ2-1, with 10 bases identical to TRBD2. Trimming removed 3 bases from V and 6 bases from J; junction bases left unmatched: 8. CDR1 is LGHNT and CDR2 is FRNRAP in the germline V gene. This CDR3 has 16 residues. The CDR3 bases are TGTGCTAGTGGTTTCTCCCCAGCGGGAGGGCCCAATGAGCAGTTCTTC. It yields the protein CASGFSPAGGPNEQFF. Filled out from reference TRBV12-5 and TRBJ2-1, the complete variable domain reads DARVTQTPRHKVTEMGQEVTMRCQPILGHNTVFWYRQTMMQGLELLAYFRNRAPLDDSGMPKDRFSAEMPDATLATLKIQPSEPRDSAVYFCASGFSPAGGPNEQFFGPGTRLTVL.

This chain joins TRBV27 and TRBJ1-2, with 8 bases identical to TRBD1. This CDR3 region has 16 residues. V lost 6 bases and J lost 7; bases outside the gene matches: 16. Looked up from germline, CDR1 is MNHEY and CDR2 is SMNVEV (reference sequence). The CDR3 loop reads CASSRTGPGASSGYTF. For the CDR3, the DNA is TGTGCCAGCAGCCGGACAGGGCCCGGAGCTTCCTCTGGCTACACCTTC.